The clone carrying this T cell receptor (beta chain) came up many times. Its antigen is unknown. The source of the sample is a study of T cell repertoires in cytomegalovirus infection. Study details: Both a matching HLA type and CMV infection were indicated by public TCR beta signatures.

Via MiXCR, TCRdb re-called the reads, giving one row per CDR3 protein. Of 450,000 to 600,000 distinct CDR3 sequences listed, over 9% were seen once; the top ten hold approximately 10%. Findings of the study overall: Predominance within the ex vivo response was attributable to HLA-C-restricted CMV-specific TCR beta clonotypes. Summed public TCR beta family frequency identified CMV carriers bearing the relevant HLA.

The V gene's germline CDR1 is SGHVS and CDR2 FQNEAQ. The trim removed 2 bases at V and 3 bases at J, leaving 5 bases unmatched. The CDR3 contains 16 residues. Sequencing was carried out using PBMCs. The sequence was obtained from a human donor in good health (CMV status not recorded). Some clones in this sample may be carry-over from other donors' samples. The chain joins TRBV7-8 to TRBJ2-1; TRBD1 aligns across 9 bases. Here the CDR3 reads CASSLPHRGLYNEQFF. The CDR3 coding sequence is TGTGCCAGCAGCTTACCACACAGGGGGCTCTACAATGAGCAGTTCTTC. Full variable domain (remainder filled in from reference TRBV7-8 and TRBJ2-1): GAGVSQSPRYKVAKRGQDVALRCDPISGHVSLFWYQQALGQGPEFLTYFQNEAQLDKSGLPSDRFFAERPEGSVSTLKIQRTQQEDSAVYLCASSLPHRGLYNEQFFGPGTRLTVL.